This T cell receptor (beta chain) originates from a study of early T cells in non-severe SARS-CoV-2 infection. Across the whole study: The study sequenced bulk RNA from unsorted whole blood, with chains unpaired. Study-wide results and limits: VDJdb-based matching was biased toward anti-spike CD8 responses and missed private and CD4 specificities.

The CDR3 is 13 residues long. The TCR library protocol was used to attach unique molecular identifiers. These identifiers were attached to individual cDNA molecules. TCRdb re-called the 5' RACE reads with MiXCR, one entry per CDR3 protein. The sample has 30,000 to 35,000 distinct CDR3 sequences; approximately 4.2% are singletons. Comment on this clonotype: Its antigen remains unknown. A single base separates this from a much larger clone, so it may be a read error.

The sample consisted of whole blood. The V call is TRBV12-3 or TRBV12-4, the J call TRBJ2-7, with 8 bases matching TRBD2. The receptor was isolated from an adult who was a healthcare worker with PCR-confirmed SARS-CoV-2 infection or an uninfected control (not recorded which). For the CDR3, the DNA is TGTGACAGCAGTCGGACTAGCTTGGGCGAGCAGTACTTC. It yields the protein CDSSRTSLGEQYF.